The 20 T cell receptor beta chains reported below all come from one sample, sequenced in a study of blood T cells in healthy people across ages (dated by TCRdb to about 2015). Libraries were constructed by 5' RACE. TCRdb names Illumina HiSeq 2500 as the instrument used. A second PCR of about 6 to 11 cycles was run with a J-beta primer mix and a sample-barcoded 5' primer. TCRdb reprocessed the public reads (quality trimming at Q25 with fastp, clone calling with MiXCR) and kept in-frame beta chains. Entries that share a CDR3 protein sequence are merged under the most common genes and DNA. This sample gives about 810,000 distinct CDR3 sequences in total; 35% to 40% of them show up just once. Jointly, the top ten make up under 15% of the sample. Sequencing was done on a sample of blood. The receptors shown here come from a young man in good health.

V and J are TRBV5-1 and TRBJ2-2; D remains ambiguous. Per the germline V gene, CDR1 is SGHRS and CDR2 is YFSETQ. The CDR3 consists of 12 residues. Trimming removed 7 bases from V and 10 bases from J, with 14 bases in between. The CDR3: CASARSQEELFF. As DNA, the CDR3 is TGCGCCAGCGCCCGGTCCCAAGAGGAGCTGTTTTTT.

At least ten counts were recorded for this clonotype. This chain links TRBV10-3 with TRBJ2-1; the match to TRBD2 covers 7 bases. J was trimmed by 8 bases and V by 2 bases; bases with no gene match: 9. CDR3 length: 15 amino acids. The germline CDR1 and CDR2 sequences are ENHRY and SYGVKD. The CDR3 is CAISEPGLDVDEQFF. DNA for the CDR3: TGTGCCATCAGTGAGCCTGGACTAGACGTGGATGAGCAGTTCTTC.

The J gene is TRBJ1-1, the V gene TRBV20-1; unclear D gene. V was pared by 3 bases and J by 6 bases, with 5 bases between. This CDR3 has 10 residues. CDR1 and CDR2 (germline): DFQATT, SNEGSKA (reference sequence). CDR3 nucleotide sequence: TGCAGTGCTAGGAGGCCTGAAGCTTTCTTT. It is translated as CSARRPEAFF.

This clonotype was observed at least ten times. This chain uses TRBV20-1 with TRBJ2-5; D gene unclear. The CDR3 covers 13 residues. Per the germline V gene, CDR1 is DFQATT and CDR2 is SNEGSKA (reference sequence). V was clipped by 6 bases and J by 1 base, with 12 bases between them. CDR3 in DNA: TGCAGTGCCCCCATCCACCTCCAAGAGACCCAGTACTTC. Its protein product is CSAPIHLQETQYF.

V is TRBV4-3 and J is TRBJ1-1; D ambiguous. Germline V gene lookup returns CDR1 LGHNA and CDR2 YSLEER. V shed 4 bases and J shed 0 bases, with 12 bases lying between them. This CDR3 is 15 amino acids long. CDR3 protein: CASSLTRSMNTEAFF. In DNA form, the CDR3 reads TGCGCCAGCAGCCTGACGCGGAGCATGAACACTGAAGCTTTCTTT.

CDR3 protein: CASSARSNTEAFF. The CDR3, as DNA: TGTGCCAGCAGTGCCCGGTCGAACACTGAAGCTTTCTTT. This chain links TRBV25-1 with TRBJ1-1; D gene uncertain. V lost 4 bases and J lost 1, with 7 bases in between. This CDR3 has 13 residues. CDR1 is MGHDK and CDR2 is SYGVNS in the germline V gene. The full variable domain, completed using reference TRBV25-1 and TRBJ1-1, is EADIYQTPRYLVIGTGKKITLECSQTMGHDKMYWYQQDPGMELHLIHYSYGVNSTEKGDLSSESTVSRIRTEHFPLTLESARPSHTSQYLCASSARSNTEAFFGQGTRLTVV.

A remark on this clonotype: Mismatch with germline at one junction end may stem from a read error. This chain connects TRBV4-3 to TRBJ1-2; a possible D gene is TRBD1 (6 bases). Germline V gene sequence: CDR1 LGHNA, CDR2 YSLEER. The CDR3 sequence is 14 residues long. In DNA form, the CDR3 reads TGCGTCAGCAGCCAAGCAGGGGACTTATATGGCTACACCTTC. It codes for CVSSQAGDLYGYTF.

The chain is built from TRBV20-1 and TRBJ1-5; a possible D gene is TRBD1 (5 bases). This CDR3 has 16 amino acids. Between the trimmed V and J ends, which lost 0 bases and 0 bases, there was a span of 12 bases. Germline values: CDR1 DFQATT, CDR2 SNEGSKA (reference sequence). This CDR3 is CSARDVRQTSNQPQHF. CDR3 sequence (DNA): TGCAGTGCTAGAGATGTGCGACAGACTAGCAATCAGCCCCAGCATTTT.

About this clonotype: Its ends do not fully match the called genes, so a read error is possible. The rearrangement joins TRBV6-2 or TRBV6-3 to TRBJ2-1, with 7 positions matching TRBD2. The CDR3 loop spans 15 amino acids. CDR1 is MNHEY, CDR2 SVGEGT, per germline. The CDR3 DNA reads as TGTACCAGCAGTTACGGGACTACCTCCTACAATGAGCAGTTCTTC. This codes for CTSSYGTTSYNEQFF.

As regards this clonotype: Being one base from a much bigger clone, this may be a read error. The chain joins TRBV19 to TRBJ2-7; 7 nucleotides align to TRBD1. Germline loops: CDR1 LNHDA, CDR2 SQIVND (reference sequence). The CDR3 is 16 amino acids. The trim removed 7 bases at V and 7 bases at J, leaving 19 bases unmatched. The CDR3 loop reads CASNSPGGPPFNEQYF. DNA for the CDR3: TGTGCCAGTAATTCCCCAGGGGGACCCCCTTTCAATGAGCAGTACTTC.

This clonotype has ten or more counts. V is TRBV3-1 and J is TRBJ2-6; D possibly corresponds to TRBD2 (6 bases). Trimming stripped 4 bases from V and 1 base from J, with 8 bases between. Germline loops: CDR1 LGHDT, CDR2 YNNKEL (reference sequence). This CDR3 contains 15 residues. DNA for the CDR3: TGTGCCAGCAGCCCGGGAGTTTCTGGGGCCAACGTCCTGACTTTC. Its translation is CASSPGVSGANVLTF.

The V gene is TRBV20-1, the J gene TRBJ2-5, with 9 nucleotides matching TRBD2. Germline V gene sequence: CDR1 DFQATT, CDR2 SNEGSKA (reference sequence). There are 14 residues in the CDR3. J lost 11 bases, V lost 3 bases, and 13 bases had no gene match. CDR3 in DNA: TGCAGTGCTAGGGCGGGGGGGCCCGACAATGAGCAGTACTTC. This encodes CSARAGGPDNEQYF.

V is TRBV4-3 and J is TRBJ1-3; D remains ambiguous. The CDR3 has 15 amino acids. The V gene lost 0 bases and the J gene lost 3 bases, with 9 bases spanning the gap. The germline V gene has CDR1 LGHNA and CDR2 YSLEER. The CDR3 nucleotides read TGCGCCAGCAGCCAAGATAAGCTGGGTGGAAACACCATATATTTT. Translated, it gives CASSQDKLGGNTIYF.

The gene calls are TRBV20-1 and TRBJ1-1; D ambiguous. V was clipped by 1 base and J by 3 bases, with 3 bases between them. Per the germline V gene, CDR1 is DFQATT and CDR2 is SNEGSKA (reference sequence). The CDR3 consists of 11 residues. The CDR3 protein is CSARVYTEAFF. CDR3 bases: TGCAGTGCTAGAGTGTACACTGAAGCTTTCTTT.

The sample holds a few counts of this clonotype. The genes are TRBV28 and TRBJ1-2; 7 bases agree with TRBD1. Germline CDR1 and CDR2: MDHEN and SYDVKM. The length of the CDR3 is 13 residues. With 6 bases clipped from V and 6 bases from J, the junction kept 7 bases outside the gene matches. The CDR3 loop reads CASSPGGGDGYTF. CDR3 DNA: TGTGCCAGCAGCCCCGGAGGGGGCGATGGCTACACCTTC.

This clonotype was seen at least ten times. This chain's CDR3 is CASITAGTVYGYTF. CDR3 DNA sequence: TGCGCCAGCATTACGGCCGGGACAGTCTATGGCTACACCTTC. This chain joins TRBV10-1 and TRBJ1-2; TRBD1 matches at 7 bases. CDR3 length: 14 residues. J lost 4 bases, V lost 7 bases, and 9 bases had no gene match. Germline CDR1 WNHNN, CDR2 SYGVQD (reference sequence).

In this sample, this clonotype turned up many times. The chain carries TRBV7-2 and TRBJ2-3; 9 nucleotides align to TRBD2. Trimming cost V 2 bases and J 0 bases; bases outside gene matches: 15. The CDR3 has 20 residues. Germline V CDR1 and CDR2: SGHTA, FQGNSA. CDR3 sequence (DNA): TGTGCCAGCAGCTTAAGGGCCGTTGGGGTAGCGGGGGCAAGCACAGATACGCAGTATTTT. Protein product: CASSLRAVGVAGASTDTQYF. The full variable domain, in which reference TRBV7-2 and TRBJ2-3 provide the parts outside the CDR3, is GAGVSQSPSNKVTEKGKDVELRCDPISGHTALYWYRQSLGQGLEFLIYFQGNSAPDKSGLPSDRFSAERTGGSVSTLTIQRTQQEDSAVYLCASSLRAVGVAGASTDTQYFGPGTRLTVL.

This clonotype was counted a few times. The chain carries TRBV7-8 and TRBJ2-1; unclear D gene. V lost 1 base and J 7 bases, leaving 17 bases between the germline ends. CDR1 and CDR2 (germline): SGHVS, FQNEAQ. The CDR3 length is 16 residues. The CDR3 loop reads CASSLGIALPGNEQFF. Here the CDR3 DNA reads TGTGCCAGCAGCTTAGGGATAGCACTCCCTGGGAATGAGCAGTTCTTC.

The chain uses TRBV5-1 and TRBJ2-3; 8 bases are a match to TRBD2. Germline V lookup: CDR1 SGHRS, CDR2 YFSETQ. Trimming cost V 0 bases and J 4 bases; bases outside gene matches: 10. There are 17 residues in the CDR3. The CDR3 here is CASSLAEGSGTADTQYF. CDR3 nucleotides: TGCGCCAGCAGCTTGGCGGAGGGTAGCGGGACGGCAGATACGCAGTATTTT.

V gene TRBV4-1 combines with J gene TRBJ2-5; D ambiguous. This CDR3 has 14 residues. Germline loops: CDR1 MGHRA, CDR2 YSYEKL. Trimming removed 0 bases at V and 3 bases at J, with 8 bases between. CDR3 loop: CASSQDWAEETQYF. The CDR3, as DNA: TGCGCCAGCAGCCAAGATTGGGCCGAAGAGACCCAGTACTTC.